The clone carrying this T cell receptor beta chain was detected a few times. As yet, its antigen is unknown. This entry comes from a study of cytomegalovirus exposure and HLA in healthy donors. General study findings and limits: Sequencing artifact likely explains a cluster of highly shared sequence variants.

A multiplex PCR was run with 60 Vbeta primers and 13 Jbeta primers. Using immunoSEQ multiplex PCR, the repertoire was profiled, and TCRdb retains in-frame clones only, with some absent. Of over 100,000 clones in the sample, about 70% are singletons; the top ten hold roughly 2.1%. The CDR3 length is 14 residues. CDR1 is ENHRY and CDR2 is SYGVKD in the germline V gene. The junction had 15 bases not matched to a gene; V was cut back by 8 bases and J by 9 bases. Sequencing was carried out using PBMCs. This clonotype was sampled from a woman between 35 and 50 years old in good health and CMV-seropositive. J is TRBJ1-1 and V is TRBV10-3; 7 bases align to TRBD1. The CDR3 nucleotides are TGTGCCATCGTGGGGGACAGCCGAACACGGAAAGCTTTCTTT. The encoded protein is CAIVGDSRTRKAFF.